This T cell receptor beta chain emerged from a study of regulatory T cells in long-lasting Graves disease. Study-wide results and limits: Among the persistent patients, 2,500 to 3,500 public clonotypes were shared, more than the approximately 960 shared among new patients.

Building of the TCR beta libraries involved iRepertoire HTBI primers and Arm-PCR of CDR3 regions. TCRdb analysed the multiplex PCR reads with MiXCR anew, one entry per CDR3 protein. In the table there are some 340,000 distinct CDR3 sequences, roughly 24% of which are singletons. As for this clonotype: Its antigen remains unknown.

The germline V gene has CDR1 MNHNS and CDR2 SASEGT. CDR3 length: 13 amino acids. Trimming stripped 6 bases from V and 3 bases from J, with 11 bases between. Time point meaning: persistent/refractory GD, antithyroid drugs over 5 years with positive TRAb. Making the TCR library involved RNA that had been extracted from PBMCs. The TCR originated in a woman aged 35 to 49 with Graves disease. The genes are TRBV6-1 and TRBJ1-2, with D possibly TRBD1 on 6 matching bases. Sample: peripheral blood mononuclear cells (PBMCs), taken when the disease was refractory, from a patient treated with antithyroid drugs. CDR3 nucleotides: TGTGCCAGCAGGAGCAACAGGGACTATGGCTACACCTTC. Residues: CASRSNRDYGYTF.